The 25 T cell receptor beta chains listed next were all sequenced from one sample in a study of T cell repertoires in cytomegalovirus infection. TCRdb used MiXCR to reprocess the reads, holding one entry per CDR3 protein. The sample carries hundreds of thousands of distinct CDR3 sequences, about two fifths recorded once. Antigens of these TCRs are unknown. The sample was cultured PBMCs, taken from culture after CMV antigen stimulation. These receptors all stem from a human donor in good health (CMV status not recorded). Some clones in this sample may be carry-over from other donors' samples.

This clonotype was observed a few times. V is TRBV10-3 and J is TRBJ1-5; possible D gene TRBD1, 6 bases. CDR3 length equals 18 residues. V was cut by 1 base and J by 1 base, with 17 bases left in between. Germline assignment: CDR1 ENHRY and CDR2 SYGVKD. CDR3 DNA sequence: TGTGCCATCAGTGAGTGGGGGGCAGAATTAAGGAGCAATCAGCCCCAGCATTTT. It is translated as CAISEWGAELRSNQPQHF.

The V call is TRBV7-2, the J call TRBJ2-1; 10 positions match TRBD2. The V gene end was trimmed by 3 bases and the J gene end by 9 bases; junction bases not matched to a gene: 2. CDR3 length equals 13 residues. Germline lookup yields CDR1 SGHTA and CDR2 FQGNSA. CDR3 in amino acids: CASSFLAGAEQFF. CDR3 DNA: TGTGCCAGCAGCTTCCTAGCGGGAGCTGAGCAGTTCTTC.

The chain employs TRBV6-2 or TRBV6-3 and TRBJ1-1; D not certain. CDR1 MNHEY and CDR2 SVGEGT come from the germline V gene. This CDR3 is 14 amino acids long. Trimming left V 2 bases short and J 6 bases short, with 13 bases between. The CDR3 reads CASSYRVLVAEAFF. The CDR3 region has the DNA TGTGCCAGCAGTTACAGGGTCTTAGTGGCTGAAGCTTTCTTT.

This clonotype was seen a single time. V usage is TRBV11-2 and J usage is TRBJ2-5; D is uncertain. There are 13 residues in the CDR3. Trimming left V 6 bases short and J 6 bases short, with 14 bases between. CDR1 is SGHAT and CDR2 is FQNNGV in the germline V gene. The CDR3 DNA is TGTGCCAGCAGGTCCCTTGCCCGGAAGACCCAGTACTTC. This sequence encodes CASRSLARKTQYF.

V usage is TRBV6-1 and J usage is TRBJ1-5; D remains unclear. Looked up from germline, CDR1 is MNHNS and CDR2 is SASEGT. The V and J ends lost 1 base and 6 bases respectively, with 7 bases between them. This CDR3 spans 13 amino acids. The CDR3 DNA is TGTGCCAGCAGTGAAGAAGGGCTTCAGCCCCAGCATTTT. Its translation is CASSEEGLQPQHF.

The rearrangement uses TRBV7-2 and TRBJ2-5, with no clear D. The length of the CDR3 is 12 residues. Germline lookup yields CDR1 SGHTA and CDR2 FQGNSA. The V and J ends lost 5 bases and 4 bases respectively, with 8 bases between them. The CDR3 region is CTSSTVRETQYF. CDR3 sequence (DNA): TGTACCAGCAGCACGGTCCGAGAGACCCAGTACTTC. The full variable domain, in which reference TRBV7-2 and TRBJ2-5 provide the parts outside the CDR3, is GAGVSQSPSNKVTEKGKDVELRCDPISGHTALYWYRQSLGQGLEFLIYFQGNSAPDKSGLPSDRFSAERTGGSVSTLTIQRTQQEDSAVYLCTSSTVRETQYFGPGTRLLVL.

This CDR3 reads CASSHFLAGYNEQFF. In DNA, the CDR3 is TGTGCCAGCAGCCATTTTCTAGCGGGGTACAATGAGCAGTTCTTC. The chain is built from TRBV3-1 and TRBJ2-1; 9 bases match TRBD2. V was pared by 3 bases and J by 4 bases, with 4 bases of the junction left unmatched. In germline, CDR1 is LGHDT, CDR2 YNNKEL (reference sequence). This CDR3 is built from 15 residues.

V is TRBV4-1 and J is TRBJ1-6, with 9 bases that match TRBD1. This CDR3 spans 14 amino acids. Germline trimming cut 5 bases from V and 8 bases from J; bases unmatched to any gene: 4. CDR1 and CDR2 (germline): MGHRA, YSYEKL. This CDR3 reads CASSWDRVDSPLHF. CDR3 sequence (DNA): TGCGCCAGCAGCTGGGACAGGGTAGATTCACCCCTCCACTTT.

The chain has TRBV7-8 and TRBJ2-7, with D possibly being TRBD1 (6 bases). V was pared by 8 bases and J by 3 bases, with 17 bases between. The CDR3 consists of 14 residues. Germline CDR1 is SGHVS and CDR2 is FQNEAQ. Here the CDR3 DNA reads TGTGCCAGCGGATTTTCGGACAGCTTCTACGAGCAGTACTTC. Protein sequence: CASGFSDSFYEQYF.

The chain couples TRBV7-8 to TRBJ2-7; D is undetermined. The CDR3 length is 11 residues. Germline CDR1 is SGHVS and CDR2 is FQNEAQ. Trimming removed 5 bases from V and 7 bases from J, with 9 bases in between. The chain's CDR3 is CASSPSREQYF. CDR3 nucleotide sequence: TGTGCCAGCAGCCCCTCCAGAGAGCAGTACTTC.

This clonotype has only a few counts. V is TRBV7-8 and J is TRBJ2-1; perhaps TRBD2 as D (6 bases). The germline gives CDR1 SGHVS, CDR2 FQNEAQ. This CDR3 has 15 amino acids. V lost 5 bases and J 1 base, leaving 12 bases between the germline ends. This CDR3 is CASSRGGLSYNEQFF. DNA for the CDR3: TGTGCCAGCAGCCGTGGGGGACTTTCCTACAATGAGCAGTTCTTC.

This clonotype came up a few times. V gene TRBV7-6 combines with J gene TRBJ2-1; the match to TRBD2 covers 12 bases. This CDR3 is built from 17 residues. Germline values: CDR1 SGHVS, CDR2 FNYEAQ. Unmatched junction bases numbered 8, after V lost 4 bases and J lost 4 bases. CDR3 nucleotides: TGTGCCAGCAGCTGGGAACTAGCGGGGGGTACGTACAATGAGCAGTTCTTC. Translating it yields CASSWELAGGTYNEQFF.

J is TRBJ1-2 and V is TRBV19; the D is unclear. CDR3 length: 15 amino acids. Looked up from germline, CDR1 is LNHDA and CDR2 is SQIVND (reference sequence). The ends were cut back, 9 bases at V and 0 bases at J, with 17 bases in the middle. The CDR3 DNA follows: TGTGCCAGCAAACCCGGTATCTTAGCTAACTATGGCTACACCTTC. Translation gives CASKPGILANYGYTF.

The chain is built from TRBV12-3 or TRBV12-4 and TRBJ2-5; the D gene is possibly TRBD1 (5 bases). V dropped 6 bases and J dropped 3 bases, with 8 bases sitting between them. CDR3 length equals 12 residues. DNA of the CDR3: TGTGCCAGCAGAACAGGAGAAGAGACCCAGTACTTC. Its translation is CASRTGEETQYF.

This clonotype was found a few times. The rearrangement links TRBV7-2 to TRBJ1-2, with D perhaps matching TRBD1 (6 bases). This CDR3 comprises 15 residues. Trimming took off 3 bases at V and 5 bases at J, with 16 bases between the two ends. Germline-derived CDR1 and CDR2 are SGHTA and FQGNSA. The CDR3 DNA is TGTGCCAGCAGCTTCCTGTCGGGGGCTGGGTATGGCTACACCTTC. Encoded protein: CASSFLSGAGYGYTF.

This clonotype was seen a few times. V gene TRBV7-2 combines with J gene TRBJ2-5, with 10 bases identical to TRBD2. Germline CDR1 is SGHTA and CDR2 is FQGNSA. The trim removed 5 bases at V and 5 bases at J, leaving 14 bases unmatched. There are 17 residues in the CDR3. The CDR3 sequence is CASSLYPAGGPSETQYF. CDR3 in DNA: TGTGCCAGCAGCCTATATCCAGCGGGAGGGCCGAGTGAGACCCAGTACTTC.

This chain uses TRBV5-6 with TRBJ2-5, with D tentatively TRBD1 (6 bases). The CDR3 sequence is 16 residues long. Germline CDR1 and CDR2: SGHDT and YYEEEE. Trimming stripped 3 bases from V and 5 bases from J, with 20 bases between. The CDR3 here is CASSWGYPERGETQYF. The CDR3 DNA reads as TGTGCCAGCAGCTGGGGGTACCCAGAGAGGGGGGAGACCCAGTACTTC.

CDR3 amino acids: CSAPEGSTDTQYF. As DNA, the CDR3 is TGCAGCGCCCCTGAGGGGAGCACAGATACGCAGTATTTT. The chain uses TRBV20-1 and TRBJ2-3; tentatively, D is TRBD1 or TRBD2 (5 bases each). Germline V gene lookup returns CDR1 DFQATT and CDR2 SNEGSKA (reference sequence). CDR3 length: 13 residues.

The V gene is TRBV7-2, the J gene TRBJ1-5, with D hard to call. The CDR3 loop spans 13 amino acids. The germline V gene has CDR1 SGHTA and CDR2 FQGNSA. Trimming took off 5 bases at V and 4 bases at J, with 9 bases between the two ends. The CDR3 DNA sequence: TGTGCCAGCAGCCCAAAAGATAATCAGCCCCAGCATTTT. As protein: CASSPKDNQPQHF.

This clonotype came up many times. The CDR3 is CASSLTSSGGAGTDTQYF. The CDR3 DNA is TGTGCCAGCAGCTTAACCTCTAGCGGGGGGGCCGGCACAGATACGCAGTATTTT. V and J are TRBV7-2 and TRBJ2-3; 12 nucleotides match TRBD2. This CDR3 has 18 residues. The germline gives CDR1 SGHTA, CDR2 FQGNSA. With 2 bases clipped from V and 1 base from J, the junction kept 7 bases outside the gene matches.

A few counts support this clonotype. The rearrangement links TRBV28 to TRBJ1-3; D is unresolved. The CDR3 is made up of 15 amino acids. Trimming removed 5 bases from V and 2 bases from J, with 13 bases in between. Germline CDR1 reads MDHEN; CDR2 reads SYDVKM. The CDR3 region is CASSPWVITGNTIYF. Here the CDR3 DNA reads TGTGCCAGCAGTCCATGGGTTATAACTGGAAACACCATATATTTT.

The genes are TRBV7-6 and TRBJ2-1; 7 nucleotides match TRBD2. CDR1 and CDR2 from the germline V gene are SGHVS and FNYEAQ. The length of the CDR3 is 16 residues. The J segment lost 4 bases and the V segment lost 2 bases, leaving 8 bases of the junction unmatched. The CDR3 bases are TGTGCCAGCAGCTTAAAAGGCGGGAGAGGATACAATGAGCAGTTCTTC. This sequence encodes CASSLKGGRGYNEQFF. Variable domain in full (rest from reference TRBV7-6 and TRBJ2-1): GAGVSQSPRYKVTKRGQDVALRCDPISGHVSLYWYRQALGQGPEFLTYFNYEAQQDKSGLPNDRFSAERPEGSISTLTIQRTEQRDSAMYRCASSLKGGRGYNEQFFGPGTRLTVL.

Ten or more counts support this clonotype. The chain recombines TRBV7-2 with TRBJ2-1; TRBD2 matches 7 bases. Germline CDR1 is SGHTA and CDR2 is FQGNSA. V lost 6 bases to trimming and J lost 3 bases; unmatched junction nucleotides: 5. This CDR3 contains 14 residues. CDR3 in amino acids: CASSWGGGYNEQFF. The CDR3 DNA reads TGTGCCAGCAGTTGGGGGGGGGGCTACAATGAGCAGTTCTTC.

The chain joins TRBV7-2 to TRBJ2-3, with TRBD1 matching over 10 bases. The CDR3 covers 14 residues. Losses at the gene ends were 6 bases for V and 9 bases for J; bases not matched to a gene: 9. Germline V gene data show CDR1 as SGHTA and CDR2 as FQGNSA. For the CDR3, the DNA is TGTGCCAGCAGTCCCCGGGACAGGGGCCTGACGCAGTATTTT. Its translation is CASSPRDRGLTQYF.

As to this clonotype: One end of the junction varies from germline; a read error may be responsible. The chain employs TRBV5-3 and TRBJ2-5; a possible D gene is TRBD1 (5 bases). TRBV5-3 carries the ORF label, with uncertain function. The CDR3 consists of 14 residues. The CDR3: CASSLTTGQETQYF. Written as DNA, the CDR3 is TGTGCCAGCAGCTTAACTACAGGCCAAGAGACCCAGTACTTC.